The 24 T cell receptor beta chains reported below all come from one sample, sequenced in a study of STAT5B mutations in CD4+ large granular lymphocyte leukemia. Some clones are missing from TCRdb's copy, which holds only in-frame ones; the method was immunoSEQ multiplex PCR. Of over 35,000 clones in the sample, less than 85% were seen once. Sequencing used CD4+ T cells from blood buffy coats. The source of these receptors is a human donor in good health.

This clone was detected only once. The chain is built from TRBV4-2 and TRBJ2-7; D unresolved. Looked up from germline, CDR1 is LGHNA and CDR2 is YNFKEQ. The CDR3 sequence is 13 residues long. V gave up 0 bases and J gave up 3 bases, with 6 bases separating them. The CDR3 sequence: CASSQDWGYEQYF. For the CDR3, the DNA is TGTGCCAGCAGCCAAGATTGGGGCTACGAGCAGTACTTC.

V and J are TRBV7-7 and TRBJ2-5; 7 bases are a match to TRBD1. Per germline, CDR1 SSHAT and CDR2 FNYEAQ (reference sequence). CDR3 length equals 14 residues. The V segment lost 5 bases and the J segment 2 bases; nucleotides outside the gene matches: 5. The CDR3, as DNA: TGTGCCAGCAGCCCAGGGACAGAGCAAGAGACCCAGTACTTC. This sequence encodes CASSPGTEQETQYF.

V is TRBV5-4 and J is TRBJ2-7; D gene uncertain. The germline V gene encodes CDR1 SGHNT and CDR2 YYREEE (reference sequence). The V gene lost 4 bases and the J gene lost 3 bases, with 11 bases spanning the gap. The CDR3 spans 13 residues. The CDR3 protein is CASSGEGFYEQYF. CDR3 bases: TGTGCCAGCAGCGGGGAAGGATTCTACGAGCAGTACTTC.

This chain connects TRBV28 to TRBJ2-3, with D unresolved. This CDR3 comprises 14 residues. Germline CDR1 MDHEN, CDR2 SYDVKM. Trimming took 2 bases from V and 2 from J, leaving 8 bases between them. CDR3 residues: CASSLVGHTDTQYF. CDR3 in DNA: TGTGCCAGCAGTTTAGTTGGGCACACAGATACGCAGTATTTT.

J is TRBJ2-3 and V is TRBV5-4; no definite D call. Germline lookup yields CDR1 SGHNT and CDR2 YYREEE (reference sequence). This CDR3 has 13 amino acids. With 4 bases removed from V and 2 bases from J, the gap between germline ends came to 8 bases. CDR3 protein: CASSPDFTDTQYF. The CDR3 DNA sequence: TGTGCCAGCAGCCCTGATTTCACAGATACGCAGTATTTT.

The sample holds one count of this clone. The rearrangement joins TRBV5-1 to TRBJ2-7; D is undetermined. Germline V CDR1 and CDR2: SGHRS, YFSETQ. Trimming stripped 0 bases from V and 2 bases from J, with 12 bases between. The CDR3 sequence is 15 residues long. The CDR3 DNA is TGCGCCAGCAGCTTGGTGGCAGGAGACACCTACGAGCAGTACTTC. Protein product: CASSLVAGDTYEQYF.

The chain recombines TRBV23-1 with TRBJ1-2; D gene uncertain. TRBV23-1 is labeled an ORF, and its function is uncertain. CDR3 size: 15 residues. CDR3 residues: CGRSLRAVCVDGYTF. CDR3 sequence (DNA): TGCGGGAGGAGCTTGAGGGCCGTCTGTGTTGATGGCTACACCTTC.

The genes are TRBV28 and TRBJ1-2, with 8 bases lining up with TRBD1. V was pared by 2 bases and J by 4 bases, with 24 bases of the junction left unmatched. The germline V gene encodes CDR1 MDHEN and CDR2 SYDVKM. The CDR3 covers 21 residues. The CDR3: CASSLNPAGGYSSPIFYGYTF. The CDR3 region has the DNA TGTGCCAGCAGTTTAAATCCGGCAGGGGGCTACTCCAGCCCCATTTTCTATGGCTACACCTTC.

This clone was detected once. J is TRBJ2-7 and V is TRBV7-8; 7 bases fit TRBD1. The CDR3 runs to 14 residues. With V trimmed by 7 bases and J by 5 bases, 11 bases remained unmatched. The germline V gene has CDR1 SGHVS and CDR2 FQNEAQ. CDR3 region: CASTSILTGHEQYF. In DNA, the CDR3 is TGTGCCAGCACCTCTATACTGACAGGGCACGAGCAGTACTTC.

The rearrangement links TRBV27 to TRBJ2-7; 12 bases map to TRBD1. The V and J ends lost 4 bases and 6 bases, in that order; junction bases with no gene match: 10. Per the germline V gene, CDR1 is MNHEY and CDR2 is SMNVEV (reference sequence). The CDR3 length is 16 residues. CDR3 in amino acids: CASSSRPGQGAREQYF. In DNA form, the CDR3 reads TGTGCCAGCAGTTCCCGTCCGGGACAGGGGGCGCGCGAGCAGTACTTC.

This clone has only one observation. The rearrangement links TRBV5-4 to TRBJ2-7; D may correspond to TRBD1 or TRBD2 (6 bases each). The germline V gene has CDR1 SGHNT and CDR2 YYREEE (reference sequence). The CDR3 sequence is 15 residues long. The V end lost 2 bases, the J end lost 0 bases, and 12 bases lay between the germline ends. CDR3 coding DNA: TGTGCCAGCAGCTTTGGAGGGGGAAGCTCCTACGAGCAGTACTTC. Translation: CASSFGGGSSYEQYF.

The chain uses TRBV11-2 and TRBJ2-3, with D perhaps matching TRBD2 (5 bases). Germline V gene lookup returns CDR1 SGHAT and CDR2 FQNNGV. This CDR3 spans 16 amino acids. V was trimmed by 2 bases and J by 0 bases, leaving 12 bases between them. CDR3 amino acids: CASSLREYSSTDTQYF. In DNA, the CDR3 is TGTGCCAGCAGCTTAAGGGAGTACTCTAGCACAGATACGCAGTATTTT.

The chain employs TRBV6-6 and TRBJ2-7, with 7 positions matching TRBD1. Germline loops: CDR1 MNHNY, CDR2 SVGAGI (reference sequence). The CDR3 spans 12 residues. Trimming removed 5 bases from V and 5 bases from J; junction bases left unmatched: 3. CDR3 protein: CASSRQGNEQYF. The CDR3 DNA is TGTGCCAGCAGTCGACAGGGAAACGAGCAGTACTTC.

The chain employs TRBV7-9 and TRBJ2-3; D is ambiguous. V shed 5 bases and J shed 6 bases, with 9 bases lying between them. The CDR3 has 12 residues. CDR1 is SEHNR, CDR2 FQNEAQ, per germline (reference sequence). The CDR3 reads CASSEGLDTQYF. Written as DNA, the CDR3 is TGTGCCAGCAGCGAAGGCTTGGATACGCAGTATTTT.

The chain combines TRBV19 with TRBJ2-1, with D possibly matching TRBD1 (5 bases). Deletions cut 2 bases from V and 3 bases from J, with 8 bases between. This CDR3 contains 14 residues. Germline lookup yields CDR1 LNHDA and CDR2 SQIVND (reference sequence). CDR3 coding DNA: TGTGCCAGTAGTATAAGTCAGGGCTACAATGAGCAGTTCTTC. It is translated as CASSISQGYNEQFF. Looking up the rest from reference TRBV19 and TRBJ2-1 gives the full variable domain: DGGITQSPKYLFRKEGQNVTLSCEQNLNHDAMYWYRQDPGQGLRLIYYSQIVNDFQKGDIAEGYSVSREKKESFPLTVTSAQKNPTAFYLCASSISQGYNEQFFGPGTRLTVL.

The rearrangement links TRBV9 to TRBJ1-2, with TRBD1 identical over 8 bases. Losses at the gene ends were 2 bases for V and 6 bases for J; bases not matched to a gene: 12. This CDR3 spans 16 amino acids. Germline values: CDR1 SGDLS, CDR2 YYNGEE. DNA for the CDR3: TGTGCCAGCAGCGTTCAGCAGGGGGCGACCTTCCATGGCTACACCTTC. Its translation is CASSVQQGATFHGYTF.

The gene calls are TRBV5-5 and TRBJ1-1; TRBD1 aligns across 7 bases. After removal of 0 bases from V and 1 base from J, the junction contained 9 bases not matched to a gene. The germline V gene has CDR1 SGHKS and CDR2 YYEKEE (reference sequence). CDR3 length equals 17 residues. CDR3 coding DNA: TGTGCCAGCAGCTTGGGGGGACAGTCTATCCCGAACACTGAAGCTTTCTTT. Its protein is CASSLGGQSIPNTEAFF.

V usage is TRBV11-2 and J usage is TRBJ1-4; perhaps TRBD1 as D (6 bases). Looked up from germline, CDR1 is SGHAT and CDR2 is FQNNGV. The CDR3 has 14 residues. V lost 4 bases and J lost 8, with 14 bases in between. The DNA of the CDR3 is TGTGCCAGCAGCTATAAAGAGACAGGCGAAAAACTGTTTTTT. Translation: CASSYKETGEKLFF.

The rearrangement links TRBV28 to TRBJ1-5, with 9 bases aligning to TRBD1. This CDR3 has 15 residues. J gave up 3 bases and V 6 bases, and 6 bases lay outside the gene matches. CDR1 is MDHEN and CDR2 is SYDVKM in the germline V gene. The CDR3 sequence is CASRTQGADNQPQHF. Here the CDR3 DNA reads TGTGCCAGCAGGACACAGGGGGCCGACAATCAGCCCCAGCATTTT.

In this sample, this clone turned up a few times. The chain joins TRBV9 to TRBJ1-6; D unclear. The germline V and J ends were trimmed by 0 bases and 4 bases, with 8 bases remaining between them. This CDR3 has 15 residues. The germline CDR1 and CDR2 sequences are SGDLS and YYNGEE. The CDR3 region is CASSVDLAYNSPLHF. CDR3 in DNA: TGTGCCAGCAGCGTAGATTTGGCATATAATTCACCCCTCCACTTT. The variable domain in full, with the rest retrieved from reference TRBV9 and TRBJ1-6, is DSGVTQTPKHLITATGQRVTLRCSPRSGDLSVYWYQQSLDQGLQFLIQYYNGEERAKGNILERFSAQQFPDLHSELNLSSLELGDSALYFCASSVDLAYNSPLHFGNGTRLTVT.

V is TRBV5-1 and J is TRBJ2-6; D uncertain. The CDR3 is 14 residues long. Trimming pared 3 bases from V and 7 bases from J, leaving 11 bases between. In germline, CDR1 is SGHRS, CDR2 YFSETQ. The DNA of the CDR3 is TGCGCCAGCAGCTCCGGTGTGGGCGCCAACGTCCTGACTTTC. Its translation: CASSSGVGANVLTF.

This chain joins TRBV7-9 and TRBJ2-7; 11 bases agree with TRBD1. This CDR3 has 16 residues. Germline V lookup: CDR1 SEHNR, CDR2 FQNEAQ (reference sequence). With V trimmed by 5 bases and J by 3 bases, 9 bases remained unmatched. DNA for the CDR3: TGTGCCAGCAGCCTAAACCCGGGACAGGGGGGCTACGAGCAGTACTTC. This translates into CASSLNPGQGGYEQYF.

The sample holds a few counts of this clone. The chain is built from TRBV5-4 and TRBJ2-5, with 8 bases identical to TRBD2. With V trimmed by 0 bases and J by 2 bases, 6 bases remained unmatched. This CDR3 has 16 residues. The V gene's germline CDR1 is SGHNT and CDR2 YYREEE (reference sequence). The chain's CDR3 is CASSLASASGQETQYF. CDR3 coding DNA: TGTGCCAGCAGCTTGGCCTCGGCTAGCGGGCAAGAGACCCAGTACTTC.

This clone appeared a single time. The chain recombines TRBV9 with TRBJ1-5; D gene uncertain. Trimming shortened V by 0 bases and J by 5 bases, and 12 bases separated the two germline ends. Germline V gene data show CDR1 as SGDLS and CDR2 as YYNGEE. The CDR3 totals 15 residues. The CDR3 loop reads CASSVDPGTHQPQHF. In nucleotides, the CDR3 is TGTGCCAGCAGCGTAGATCCGGGAACACATCAGCCCCAGCATTTT.